This T cell receptor beta chain was obtained from a study of blood T cell repertoires in COVID-19. The CDR3 extends over 16 amino acids. The germline gives CDR1 SGHTA, CDR2 FQGTGA. V was cut by 5 bases and J by 1 base, with 16 bases left in between. TCRdb's table, derived via immunoSEQ multiplex PCR, lists solely in-frame clones and lacks some. The sample carries 200,000 to 250,000 clones, 85% recorded once. The sequenced sample consisted of peripheral blood. V gene TRBV7-3 combines with J gene TRBJ2-3; D may be TRBD2 (7 bases). The TCR comes from a woman aged 55-70 years with active or convalescent COVID-19. CDR3 protein: CASSPTGGAGTDTQYF. CDR3 coding DNA: TGTGCCAGCAGCCCAACGGGGGGCGCGGGCACAGATACGCAGTATTTT. Complete variable domain (other parts from reference TRBV7-3 and TRBJ2-3): GAGVSQTPSNKVTEKGKYVELRCDPISGHTALYWYRQSLGQGPEFLIYFQGTGAADDSGLPNDRFFAVRPEGSVSTLKIQRTERGDSAVYLCASSPTGGAGTDTQYFGPGTRLTVL.